Following are 27 T cell receptor beta chains from one sample sequenced in a study of early T cells in non-severe SARS-CoV-2 infection (dated by TCRdb to the early 2020s). The library was produced with 5' RACE. This sample was sequenced with a NextSeq 500. Starting from the raw public reads, TCRdb applied fastp trimming at Q25, assembled clones with MiXCR and retained in-frame beta chains. Every distinct CDR3 protein forms one entry, paired with its most common genes and DNA. The sample has 85,000 to 90,000 distinct CDR3 sequences on record, about 14% of them singletons. The ten biggest clones cover roughly 6% of the sample. The sample comprised whole blood. The receptors shown here come from an adult who was a healthcare worker with PCR-confirmed SARS-CoV-2 infection or an uninfected control (not recorded which).

The chain uses TRBV6-2 or TRBV6-3 and TRBJ1-2; 9 positions match TRBD1. Per germline, CDR1 MNHEY and CDR2 SVGEGT. The V segment lost 6 bases and the J segment 7 bases; nucleotides outside the gene matches: 12. The length of the CDR3 is 15 residues. CDR3 protein: CASSPSGTGISGYTF. For the CDR3, the DNA is TGTGCCAGCAGCCCATCCGGGACAGGGATCTCTGGCTACACCTTC.

This clonotype was seen more than once but under ten times. The chain is built from TRBV30 and TRBJ2-6; D ambiguous. Germline loops: CDR1 GTSNPN, CDR2 SVGIG (reference sequence). V was shortened by 2 bases and J by 1 base, with 6 bases between the two germline ends. The CDR3 is 14 amino acids. CDR3 nucleotide sequence: TGTGCCTGGAGTAGGGATTCTGGGGCCAACGTCCTGACTTTC. It specifies CAWSRDSGANVLTF.

This clonotype was recorded many times. The chain links TRBV29-1 to TRBJ1-5, with a tentative D call TRBD1 (5 bases). Germline V gene lookup returns CDR1 SQVTM and CDR2 ANQGSEA. V dropped 3 bases and J dropped 7 bases, with 10 bases sitting between them. This CDR3 comprises 12 residues. CDR3 nucleotide sequence: TGCAGCGTTGATCAGGGTGGGCAGCCCCAGCATTTT. Its translation: CSVDQGGQPQHF.

This clonotype was recorded at least ten times. The CDR3 region is CASSFRLGIDEKLFF. The CDR3, as DNA: TGTGCCAGCAGCTTCCGTCTAGGGATTGATGAAAAACTGTTTTTT. J is TRBJ1-4 and V is TRBV7-9; D remains ambiguous. Germline V CDR1 and CDR2: SEHNR, FQNEAQ (reference sequence). The length of the CDR3 is 15 residues. V was trimmed by 3 bases and J by 6 bases, leaving 14 bases between them.

The chain carries TRBV9 and TRBJ2-3; D is ambiguous. The V and J ends lost 0 bases and 5 bases respectively, with 7 bases between them. The CDR3 extends over 13 amino acids. Germline CDR1 is SGDLS and CDR2 is YYNGEE. The CDR3 sequence: CASSVEKLDTQYF. DNA of the CDR3: TGTGCCAGCAGCGTAGAAAAGCTAGATACGCAGTATTTT.

This clonotype was found a few times. The rearrangement joins TRBV24-1 to TRBJ2-2; TRBD1 is a possible D gene (6 bases). From germline, CDR1 is KGHDR and CDR2 SFDVKD. CDR3 size: 15 residues. Trimming took 5 bases from V and 6 from J, leaving 15 bases between them. The DNA of the CDR3 is TGTGCCACCAGTGGCCCCGGGACACCAGCCGGGGAGCTGTTTTTT. Encoded protein: CATSGPGTPAGELFF.

The sample holds many counts of this clonotype. The chain carries TRBV3-1 and TRBJ1-1; TRBD1 is a possible D gene (5 bases). The CDR3 covers 13 residues. V lost 5 bases and J lost 11, with 18 bases in between. CDR1 and CDR2 from the germline V gene are LGHDT and YNNKEL (reference sequence). The CDR3 is CASSYNTDSPAFF. CDR3 coding DNA: TGTGCCAGCAGCTACAACACCGACAGTCCGGCTTTCTTT.

This clonotype was seen a few times. The V call is TRBV7-8, the J call TRBJ2-7, with 10 positions matching TRBD1. Germline lookup yields CDR1 SGHVS and CDR2 FQNEAQ. V was pared by 1 base and J by 2 bases, with 2 bases of the junction left unmatched. The CDR3 sequence is 15 residues long. The DNA for the CDR3 is TGTGCCAGCAGCTTAGAAGGGACAGGGGCCTACGAGCAGTACTTC. Amino acid sequence: CASSLEGTGAYEQYF.

The chain carries TRBV6-1 and TRBJ2-3, with 7 bases that match TRBD1. The J segment lost 2 bases and the V segment lost 7 bases, leaving 12 bases of the junction unmatched. The CDR3 sequence is 16 residues long. Germline V gene data show CDR1 as MNHNS and CDR2 as SASEGT. The CDR3 coding sequence is TGTGCCAGCATTCGAGCACCCGGGACAGACACAGATACGCAGTATTTT. Protein: CASIRAPGTDTDTQYF.

As concerns this clonotype: Sequence at one end of the junction differs from germline and may be a read error. The rearrangement joins TRBV28 to TRBJ1-2; D is ambiguous. Germline V gives CDR1 MDHEN, CDR2 SYDVKM. The CDR3 covers 13 residues. CDR3: CASSPPGNYGYSF. CDR3 DNA: TGTGCCAGCAGTCCCCCCGGGAACTATGGCTACTCCTTC.

There are a few counts of this clonotype. This sequence joins TRBV7-2 and TRBJ2-1; weak D call: TRBD2 (6 bases). This CDR3 region has 13 residues. Germline assignment: CDR1 SGHTA and CDR2 FQGNSA. The V end was cut by 4 bases, the J end by 9 bases, with 13 bases between. CDR3 nucleotides: TGTGCCAGCAGCTCACTAGCCGCCAGTGAGCAGTTCTTC. This encodes CASSSLAASEQFF.

This clonotype was seen a few times. The rearrangement uses TRBV3-1 and TRBJ2-7; TRBD2 might be the D (5 bases). The germline gives CDR1 LGHDT, CDR2 YNNKEL (reference sequence). V was cut by 0 bases and J by 4 bases, with 13 bases left in between. CDR3 size: 15 residues. For the CDR3, the DNA is TGTGCCAGCAGCCAAGATCCCGAGGGCGCATACGAGCAGTACTTC. Translated: CASSQDPEGAYEQYF.

The chain uses TRBV6-2 or TRBV6-3 and TRBJ2-7, with D possibly being TRBD1 (5 bases). The V gene lost 6 bases and the J gene lost 0 bases, with 15 bases spanning the gap. Germline-derived CDR1 and CDR2 are MNHEY and SVGEGT. The CDR3 totals 15 residues. CDR3 protein: CASRTQGPVSYEQYF. CDR3 sequence (DNA): TGTGCCAGCAGAACTCAGGGTCCGGTCTCCTACGAGCAGTACTTC.

This sequence joins TRBV7-2 and TRBJ1-3; D is possibly TRBD1 (6 bases). Trimming took off 5 bases at V and 8 bases at J, with 16 bases between the two ends. Germline CDR1 is SGHTA and CDR2 is FQGNSA. The length of the CDR3 is 14 residues. The CDR3 sequence: CASSPEGGRDTIYF. The CDR3 nucleotides read TGTGCCAGCAGCCCAGAGGGGGGCCGAGACACCATATATTTT.

This clonotype was recorded at least ten times. The J gene is TRBJ1-2, the V gene TRBV12-3 or TRBV12-4; 11 bases agree with TRBD1. Trimming cost V 6 bases and J 0 bases; bases outside gene matches: 6. CDR3 size: 16 residues. The CDR3 bases are TGTGCCAGCAGGAGGACAGGGGGCCTAGCTAACTATGGCTACACCTTC. Encoded protein: CASRRTGGLANYGYTF.

The V call is TRBV4-3, the J call TRBJ2-2; 8 bases are shared with TRBD2. The germline CDR1 and CDR2 sequences are LGHNA and YSLEER. The CDR3 is 14 residues long. Trimming took 0 bases from V and 8 from J; bases not matched to a gene: 2. The CDR3 DNA follows: TGCGCCAGCAGCCAAGAAGTAGCGGGAGGGGAGCTGTTTTTT. Its translation is CASSQEVAGGELFF.

The chain has TRBV2 and TRBJ1-1; 8 bases match TRBD1. Germline lookup yields CDR1 SNHLY and CDR2 FYNNEI. This CDR3 spans 15 amino acids. Trimming cost V 7 bases and J 6 bases; bases outside gene matches: 13. The CDR3 region has the DNA TGTGCCAGCAACCCTACGACAGGGGAAATCGCTGAAGCTTTCTTT. Its protein product is CASNPTTGEIAEAFF. The full variable domain, its missing parts supplied by reference TRBV2 and TRBJ1-1, is EPEVTQTPSHQVTQMGQEVILRCVPISNHLYFYWYRQILGQKVEFLVSFYNNEISEKSEIFDDQFSVERPDGSNFTLKIRSTKLEDSAMYFCASNPTTGEIAEAFFGQGTRLTVV.

This clonotype was recorded a few times. The gene calls are TRBV4-2 and TRBJ2-1; 9 bases agree with TRBD1. V was clipped by 0 bases and J by 5 bases; unmatched bases: 2. Germline CDR1 and CDR2: LGHNA and YNFKEQ. The CDR3 contains 15 residues. The CDR3 sequence is CASSQEGQGNNEQFF. The CDR3 DNA reads as TGTGCCAGCAGCCAAGAGGGACAGGGTAACAATGAGCAGTTCTTC.

J is TRBJ1-2 and V is TRBV11-2; 7 nucleotides agree with TRBD1. This CDR3 contains 16 residues. Germline CDR1 SGHAT, CDR2 FQNNGV. V shed 5 bases, J shed 3 bases, and the junction held 12 bases outside the gene matches. The CDR3 loop is CASSPQFEGAHYGYTF. As DNA, the CDR3 is TGTGCCAGCAGCCCCCAATTCGAGGGGGCTCACTATGGCTACACCTTC.

The rearrangement uses TRBV30 and TRBJ1-1; weak D call: TRBD1 (5 bases). Germline loops: CDR1 GTSNPN, CDR2 SVGIG (reference sequence). CDR3 length: 11 amino acids. Trimming left V 5 bases short and J 11 bases short, with 15 bases between. The CDR3 coding sequence is TGTGCCTGGGCCTACGGGACGGCTGCTTTCTTT. It yields the protein CAWAYGTAAFF.

In its sample, this clonotype was seen many times. This chain joins TRBV9 and TRBJ2-1; D is perhaps TRBD1 or TRBD2 (5 bases each). CDR3 length: 15 amino acids. Germline values: CDR1 SGDLS, CDR2 YYNGEE. With 0 bases removed from V and 5 bases from J, the gap between germline ends came to 12 bases. The DNA for the CDR3 is TGTGCCAGCAGCGTAGGGGGGACCAGAAACAATGAGCAGTTCTTC. Translated: CASSVGGTRNNEQFF.

The chain employs TRBV28 and TRBJ2-3; D is ambiguous. The CDR3 totals 15 residues. Germline V lookup: CDR1 MDHEN, CDR2 SYDVKM. Trimming took 2 bases from V and 2 from J, leaving 11 bases between them. CDR3 DNA sequence: TGTGCCAGCAGTTTAGGCAGACAAATCACAGATACGCAGTATTTT. This sequence encodes CASSLGRQITDTQYF.

This clonotype was observed many times. The J gene is TRBJ2-2, the V gene TRBV12-3 or TRBV12-4; 8 bases fit TRBD1. The V and J ends lost 3 bases and 0 bases, in that order; junction bases with no gene match: 0. The CDR3 loop spans 15 amino acids. The CDR3, as DNA: TGTGCCAGCAGTTTGACAGGGGCGAACACCGGGGAGCTGTTTTTT. This codes for CASSLTGANTGELFF.

The V gene is TRBV20-1, the J gene TRBJ1-1, with 8 bases that match TRBD1. The CDR3 is 15 residues long. The V and J ends lost 4 bases and 4 bases, in that order; junction bases with no gene match: 11. Germline lookup yields CDR1 DFQATT and CDR2 SNEGSKA (reference sequence). This chain's CDR3 is CSANRGRGRGTEAFF. The CDR3 coding sequence is TGCAGTGCTAACCGCGGCAGGGGGCGCGGCACTGAAGCTTTCTTT.

This rearrangement joins TRBV9 to TRBJ2-1; D might be TRBD1 (5 bases). The CDR3 sequence is 15 residues long. From germline, CDR1 is SGDLS and CDR2 YYNGEE. The V end lost 4 bases, the J end lost 2 bases, and 13 bases lay between the germline ends. The CDR3 DNA reads as TGTGCCAGCAGCTCCACCCCAGGGACCTACAATGAGCAGTTCTTC. This encodes CASSSTPGTYNEQFF. Based on the CDR3 plus reference TRBV9 and TRBJ2-1, the full variable domain is DSGVTQTPKHLITATGQRVTLRCSPRSGDLSVYWYQQSLDQGLQFLIQYYNGEERAKGNILERFSAQQFPDLHSELNLSSLELGDSALYFCASSSTPGTYNEQFFGPGTRLTVL.

The gene calls are TRBV20-1 and TRBJ1-2; no clear D. The CDR3 spans 14 residues. CDR1 is DFQATT and CDR2 is SNEGSKA in the germline V gene (reference sequence). Trimming removed 1 base from V and 4 bases from J, with 13 bases in between. Written as DNA, the CDR3 is TGCAGTGCTAGAGCTGGCCAGGACGGCTATGGCTACACCTTC. Translating gives CSARAGQDGYGYTF.

This clonotype was found many times. The genes are TRBV28 and TRBJ2-7; no clear D gene. With 5 bases removed from V and 3 bases from J, the gap between germline ends came to 11 bases. This CDR3 has 13 amino acids. Looked up from germline, CDR1 is MDHEN and CDR2 is SYDVKM. The CDR3 protein is CASSPNLIYEQYF. The DNA for the CDR3 is TGTGCCAGCAGTCCGAACCTTATCTACGAGCAGTACTTC.